This TCR beta chain is drawn from a study of T cell responses to AZD1222 COVID-19 vaccine. Findings and limits, study-wide: Dominant CD4 TCR responses targeted spike regions 160-218 and 743-854. In a largely white British group with more females than males, clonal diversity was possibly underestimated.

Repertoires were generated with immunoSEQ multiplex PCR, while TCRdb's copy carries only in-frame clones and drops some. The table lists about 180,000 clones, 90% of them singletons. In the case of this clone: No antigen is known for it.

V lost 2 bases and J 1 base, leaving 8 bases between the germline ends. The CDR3 runs 14 residues. CDR1 is MNHEY and CDR2 is SVGAGI in the germline V gene. This rearrangement joins TRBV6-5 to TRBJ1-1; D ambiguous. The sample was peripheral blood, taken on day 0 of AZD1222 vaccination. This clonotype was obtained from an adult in good health. The CDR3 nucleotides read TGTGCCAGCAGTTACCGTCAGGCGAACACTGAAGCTTTCTTT. Its translation is CASSYRQANTEAFF.